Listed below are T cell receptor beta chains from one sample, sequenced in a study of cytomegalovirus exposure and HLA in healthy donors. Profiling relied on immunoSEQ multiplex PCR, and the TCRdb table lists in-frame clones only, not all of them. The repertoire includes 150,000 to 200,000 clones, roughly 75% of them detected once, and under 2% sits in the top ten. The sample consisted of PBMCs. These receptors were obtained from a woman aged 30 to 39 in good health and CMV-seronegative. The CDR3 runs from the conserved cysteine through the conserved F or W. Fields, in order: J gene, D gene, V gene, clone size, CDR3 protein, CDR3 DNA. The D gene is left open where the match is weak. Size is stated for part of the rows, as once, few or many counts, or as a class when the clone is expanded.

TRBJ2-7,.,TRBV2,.,CASSETPTYEQYF,TGTGCCAGCAGTGAAACTCCCACCTACGAGCAGTACTTC
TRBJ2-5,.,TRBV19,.,CASSITSTSWETQYF,TGTGCCAGTAGTATCACCTCGACTAGTTGGGAGACCCAGTACTTC
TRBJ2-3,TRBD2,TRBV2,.,CASSEFRVAGGRSDTQYF,TGTGCCAGCAGTGAATTCCGGGTTGCGGGGGGGCGGTCAGATACGCAGTATTTT
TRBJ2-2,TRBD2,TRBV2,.,CASSEELAGLTGELFF,TGTGCCAGCAGTGAAGAACTAGCGGGGCTCACCGGGGAGCTGTTTTTT
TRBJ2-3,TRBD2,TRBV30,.,CAWSYSGGAPDTQYF,TGTGCCTGGAGTTATAGCGGGGGGGCCCCAGATACGCAGTATTTT
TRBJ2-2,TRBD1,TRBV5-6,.,CASSLRPGTGTGELFF,TGTGCCAGCAGCTTGCGTCCCGGGACAGGGACCGGGGAGCTGTTTTTT
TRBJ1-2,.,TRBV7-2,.,CASSYARHYGYTF,TGTGCCAGCAGCTACGCCAGGCACTATGGCTACACCTTC
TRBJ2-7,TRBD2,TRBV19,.,CASSLAGGGTYEQYF,TGTGCCAGTAGTTTGGCAGGCGGGGGAACCTACGAGCAGTACTTC
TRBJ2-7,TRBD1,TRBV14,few,CASSQLRQGRSYEQYF,TGTGCCAGCAGCCAATTACGACAGGGTCGCTCCTACGAGCAGTACTTC
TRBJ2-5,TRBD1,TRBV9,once,CASSVDGQGGETQYF,TGTGCCAGCAGCGTAGACGGACAGGGGGGGGAGACCCAGTACTTC
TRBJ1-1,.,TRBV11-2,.,CASSPLTEAFF,TGTGCCAGCAGCCCTCTCACTGAAGCTTTCTTT
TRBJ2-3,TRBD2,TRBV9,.,CASSVEAGGRVADTQYF,TGTGCCAGCAGCGTAGAGGCGGGGGGGCGAGTCGCAGATACGCAGTATTTT
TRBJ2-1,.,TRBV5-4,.,CASSLVGQEQFF,TGTGCCAGCAGCTTGGTTGGGCAGGAGCAGTTCTTC
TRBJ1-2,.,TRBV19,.,CASSPRQDNYGYTF,TGTGCCAGTAGTCCTCGACAGGATAACTATGGCTACACCTTC
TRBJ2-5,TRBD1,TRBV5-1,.,CASSLEPSGQGETQYF,TGCGCCAGCAGCTTGGAGCCGTCGGGACAGGGAGAGACCCAGTACTTC
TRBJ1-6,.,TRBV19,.,CASSHGGTNSPLHF,TGTGCCAGTAGTCACGGGGGGACTAATTCACCCCTCCACTTT
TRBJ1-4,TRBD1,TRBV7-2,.,CASSLVGGTGNEKLFF,TGTGCCAGCAGCTTAGTAGGCGGGACAGGGAATGAAAAACTGTTTTTT
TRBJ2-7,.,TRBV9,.,CASSPQGAEQYF,TGTGCCAGCAGCCCTCAAGGGGCGGAGCAGTACTTC
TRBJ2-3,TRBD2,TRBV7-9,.,CASSLGTSGDTQYF,TGTGCCAGCAGCCTCGGGACTAGTGGAGATACGCAGTATTTT
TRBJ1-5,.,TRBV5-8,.,CASSRGLNQPQHF,TGTGCCAGCAGCCGGGGACTCAATCAGCCCCAGCATTTT
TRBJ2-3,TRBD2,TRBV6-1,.,CASSEGGGAADTQYF,TGTGCCAGCAGTGAGGGCGGGGGGGCCGCAGATACGCAGTATTTT
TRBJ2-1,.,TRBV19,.,CASRGGRLDNEQFF,TGTGCCAGTAGAGGGGGTCGATTAGACAATGAGCAGTTCTTC
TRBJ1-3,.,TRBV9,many,CASSDSGSGNTIYF,TGTGCCAGCAGCGATTCGGGTTCTGGAAACACCATATATTTT
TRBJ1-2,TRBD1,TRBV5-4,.,CASSLADRGPYGYTF,TGTGCCAGCAGCTTGGCCGACAGGGGGCCGTATGGCTACACCTTC
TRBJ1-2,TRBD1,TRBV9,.,CASSTRIRGRNYGYTF,TGTGCCAGCAGCACCCGCATCAGGGGGCGGAACTATGGCTACACCTTC
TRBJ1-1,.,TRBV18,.,CASSPSQLNTEAFF,TGTGCCAGCTCACCATCACAGCTAAACACTGAAGCTTTCTTT
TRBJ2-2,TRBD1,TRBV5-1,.,CASSDIPTGASNTGELFF,TGCGCCAGCAGCGACATACCGACAGGGGCTTCGAACACCGGGGAGCTGTTTTTT
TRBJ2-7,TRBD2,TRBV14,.,CASSSPGTSDLACYEQYF,TGTGCCAGCAGCTCTCCCGGGACTAGCGATTTGGCCTGCTACGAGCAGTACTTC
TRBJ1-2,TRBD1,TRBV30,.,CAWSPITGGADTF,TGTGCCTGGTCGCCCATTACAGGGGGCGCAGACACCTTC
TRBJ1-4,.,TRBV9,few,CASSVRAEANEKLFF,TGTGCCAGCAGCGTGAGGGCGGAAGCTAATGAAAAACTGTTTTTT
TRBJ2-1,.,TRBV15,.,CATSRSESGPYNEQFF,TGTGCCACCAGCAGATCTGAGAGCGGACCCTACAATGAGCAGTTCTTC
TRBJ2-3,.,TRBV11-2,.,CASRLGADTQYF,TGTGCCAGCAGACTCGGGGCAGATACGCAGTATTTT
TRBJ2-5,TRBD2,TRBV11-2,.,CASSFQGGETQYF,TGTGCCAGCAGCTTCCAGGGAGGGGAGACCCAGTACTTC
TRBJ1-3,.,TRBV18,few,CASSPQPSGNTIYF,TGTGCCAGCTCACCACAGCCCTCTGGAAACACCATATATTTT
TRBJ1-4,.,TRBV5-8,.,CASRPGTANNEKLFF,TGTGCCAGCAGACCTGGCACAGCAAATAATGAAAAACTGTTTTTT
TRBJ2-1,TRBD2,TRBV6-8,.,CASRSLAGGPNEQFF,TGTGCCAGCAGGTCCCTAGCGGGGGGGCCCAATGAGCAGTTCTTC
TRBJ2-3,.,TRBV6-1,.,CASSEIGGGVLLADTQYF,TGTGCCAGCAGTGAAATTGGCGGAGGGGTCCTCCTCGCAGATACGCAGTATTTT
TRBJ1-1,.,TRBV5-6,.,CASSFRVAGTGTEAFF,TGTGCCAGCAGCTTCCGGGTGGCGGGGACGGGTACTGAAGCTTTCTTT
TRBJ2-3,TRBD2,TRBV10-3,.,CAIKRGASTDTQYF,TGTGCCATAAAGCGGGGGGCGAGCACAGATACGCAGTATTTT
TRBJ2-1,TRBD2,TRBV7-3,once,CASSLMASGANEQFF,TGTGCCAGCAGCTTAATGGCTAGCGGGGCCAATGAGCAGTTCTTC
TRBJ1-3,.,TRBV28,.,CASSLEPGRYSGNTIYF,TGTGCCAGCAGTTTAGAGCCGGGGAGATACTCTGGAAACACCATATATTTT
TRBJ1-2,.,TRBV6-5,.,CASSWGRYGYTF,TGTGCCAGCAGTTGGGGGAGGTATGGCTACACCTTC
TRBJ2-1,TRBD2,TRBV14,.,CASSQDVAGYYNEQFF,TGTGCCAGCAGCCAAGACGTAGCGGGCTACTACAATGAGCAGTTCTTC